One and the same sample provided the 3 T cell receptor beta chains below, sequenced in a study of blood T cell repertoires in COVID-19. The data were produced by immunoSEQ multiplex PCR, yet TCRdb's version contains in-frame clones alone and is incomplete. This sample has a few hundred thousand clones; roughly 90% occur once, and the top ten carry around 3%. The material sequenced was peripheral blood. All receptors derive from a woman in her 30s with COVID-19, enrolled during active disease.

The gene calls are TRBV4-1 and TRBJ2-5; TRBD2 aligns across 8 bases. The CDR3 extends over 14 amino acids. Unmatched junction bases numbered 2, after V lost 1 base and J lost 4 bases. The V gene's germline CDR1 is MGHRA and CDR2 YSYEKL. The CDR3 region is CASSQAGGGETQYF. DNA for the CDR3: TGCGCCAGCAGCCAAGCCGGGGGGGGAGAGACCCAGTACTTC.

The rearrangement joins TRBV5-6 to TRBJ1-5; TRBD1 matches 7 bases. Germline trimming cut 0 bases from V and 4 bases from J; bases unmatched to any gene: 7. There are 16 residues in the CDR3. The germline CDR1 and CDR2 sequences are SGHDT and YYEEEE. CDR3 sequence (DNA): TGTGCCAGCAGCTTGGGGATAGGGGGCGGGAATCAGCCCCAGCATTTT. Its translation: CASSLGIGGGNQPQHF.

The rearrangement joins TRBV7-2 to TRBJ1-2, with 7 bases lining up with TRBD1. Germline CDR1 and CDR2: SGHTA and FQGNSA. There are 15 residues in the CDR3. The trim removed 5 bases at V and 7 bases at J, leaving 13 bases unmatched. The CDR3 spells CASSQRTGARPGYTF. Here the CDR3 DNA reads TGTGCCAGCAGCCAGCGGACAGGCGCCCGTCCTGGCTACACCTTC.